The clone carrying this T cell receptor (beta chain) has more than one count but fewer than ten. Its antigen is as yet unknown. The V gene end was trimmed by 4 bases and the J gene end by 8 bases; junction bases not matched to a gene: 5. Germline V gene data show CDR1 as LNHNV and CDR2 as YYDKDF (reference sequence). This CDR3 has 14 amino acids. Donors were healthy Caucasian individuals from Russia aged roughly 6 to 90. This sample was taken from a study of blood T cells in healthy people across ages. Study-level findings and limits: With age, beta diversity per million T cells declined roughly linearly, significantly by 40. Diversity estimated from one million T cells was considered an underestimate.

Then a second PCR, running roughly 7 to 11 cycles, was carried out with a sample-barcoded 5' primer and a J-beta primer mix. Each cDNA molecule received a tag from a template-switch adaptor that had 12 random nucleotides. TCRdb re-derived calls from the 5' RACE reads in MiXCR, one entry per CDR3 protein. The sample consists of some 370,000 distinct CDR3 sequences, 50% to 60% of them appearing once. The clonotype comes from a man aged 60 to 75 in good health. The sample taken for sequencing was blood. The rearrangement links TRBV15 to TRBJ2-1; 10 positions match TRBD2. CDR3 DNA: TGTGCCACCAGCATAGCGGGGGGTTTCCATGAGCAGTTCTTC. Its translation: CATSIAGGFHEQFF.